These 30 T cell receptor beta chains were sequenced from one sample in a study of T cells in Graves' hyperthyroidism and ophthalmopathy. Using RNA transcripts as the source, TCR beta CDR3 regions were amplified. Carried out on the TCR CDR3, a first-round RT-PCR used the HTBI primer set. TCRdb independently ran MiXCR on the multiplex PCR reads; one entry per CDR3 protein. The table includes 610,000 or so distinct CDR3 sequences, around 46% detected once. Sequencing was done on a sample of peripheral blood or thyroid tissue (not recorded which). The receptor set was obtained from a woman aged 18-30 years with Graves' hyperthyroidism.

The V call is TRBV29-1, the J call TRBJ1-1; weak D call: TRBD1 (6 bases). The CDR3 consists of 14 residues. Trimming took off 6 bases at V and 4 bases at J, with 18 bases between the two ends. Germline assignment: CDR1 SQVTM and CDR2 ANQGSEA. CDR3 nucleotide sequence: TGCAGCGTCGTCCCGGGGGGCTCGGGCACTGAAGCTTTCTTT. It encodes CSVVPGGSGTEAFF.

This rearrangement joins TRBV20-1 to TRBJ2-1; 7 bases align to TRBD2. V lost 2 bases to trimming and J lost 4 bases; unmatched junction nucleotides: 11. Germline V gene sequence: CDR1 DFQATT, CDR2 SNEGSKA (reference sequence). This CDR3 has 16 amino acids. The CDR3 region has the DNA TGCAGTGCTAGAACCCCCCCGGGAGGTCCGTACAATGAGCAGTTCTTC. It translates to CSARTPPGGPYNEQFF.

The chain has TRBV2 and TRBJ2-2, with D possibly TRBD1 on 5 matching bases. Germline V lookup: CDR1 SNHLY, CDR2 FYNNEI. The CDR3 spans 15 residues. The V gene lost 5 bases and the J gene lost 1 base, with 11 bases spanning the gap. Here the CDR3 reads CASSLYQGNTGELFF. For the CDR3, the DNA is TGTGCCAGCAGTTTATATCAGGGGAACACCGGGGAGCTGTTTTTT.

This clonotype was observed at least ten times. This chain links TRBV20-1 with TRBJ2-7; 8 nucleotides agree with TRBD1. CDR1 and CDR2 (germline): DFQATT, SNEGSKA (reference sequence). The J segment lost 0 bases and the V segment lost 3 bases, leaving 7 bases of the junction unmatched. CDR3 size: 15 residues. CDR3 in DNA: TGCAGTGCTAGGGCATACAGGGGGAGCTCCTACGAGCAGTACTTC. Amino acids: CSARAYRGSSYEQYF.

This clonotype was counted many times. This rearrangement joins TRBV20-1 to TRBJ2-7; TRBD1 is a possible D gene (6 bases). The germline V gene has CDR1 DFQATT and CDR2 SNEGSKA (reference sequence). The V and J ends lost 6 bases and 1 base respectively, with 16 bases between them. The CDR3 totals 14 residues. CDR3 in amino acids: CSATRDISSYEQYF. The CDR3 bases are TGCAGTGCAACCCGGGACATCTCTTCCTACGAGCAGTACTTC.

The chain links TRBV20-1 to TRBJ2-5, with D unclear. Germline CDR1 and CDR2: DFQATT and SNEGSKA (reference sequence). V was clipped by 5 bases and J by 5 bases, with 18 bases between them. The CDR3 is made up of 14 amino acids. The CDR3 reads CSAVKRPTRETQYF. CDR3 coding DNA: TGCAGTGCTGTCAAAAGACCCACGCGGGAGACCCAGTACTTC.

This clonotype was seen once. CDR3 protein: CASRSGGLAGYNEQFF. The CDR3 DNA reads as TGTGCCAGCCGTTCTGGGGGACTAGCGGGGTACAATGAGCAGTTCTTC. The V and J genes are TRBV2 and TRBJ2-1; 13 nucleotides match TRBD2. Germline assignment: CDR1 SNHLY and CDR2 FYNNEI. The CDR3 has 16 residues. J lost 4 bases, V lost 8 bases, and 8 bases had no gene match.

The chain carries TRBV20-1 and TRBJ2-2, with unresolved D. V was cut by 6 bases and J by 8 bases, with 4 bases left in between. There are 9 residues in the CDR3. Germline values: CDR1 DFQATT, CDR2 SNEGSKA (reference sequence). Written as DNA, the CDR3 is TGCAGTGCCGGGGGGGAGCTGTTTTTT. Amino acid sequence: CSAGGELFF.

The table lists this clonotype with many counts. The J gene is TRBJ2-5, the V gene TRBV7-9, with TRBD2 matching 9 bases. The J segment lost 0 bases and the V segment lost 2 bases, leaving 10 bases of the junction unmatched. The CDR3 covers 18 residues. Germline values: CDR1 SEHNR, CDR2 FQNEAQ (reference sequence). CDR3 in amino acids: CASSLPVLTSGYQETQYF. In nucleotides, the CDR3 is TGTGCCAGCAGCTTACCGGTGTTGACTAGCGGTTACCAAGAGACCCAGTACTTC.

The rearrangement links TRBV10-3 to TRBJ1-1, with 9 bases fitting TRBD1. Germline V gene data show CDR1 as ENHRY and CDR2 as SYGVKD. V shed 7 bases and J 8 bases; nucleotides not matched to a gene: 11. The CDR3 totals 14 residues. CDR3 bases: TGTGCCATCATACCGGGACAGGGCGACGAGGAAGCTTTCTTT. This encodes CAIIPGQGDEEAFF.

The chain uses TRBV20-1 and TRBJ2-3; TRBD1 or TRBD2 may be the D gene (5 bases each). Trimming left V 3 bases short and J 4 bases short, with 17 bases between. The CDR3 sequence is 15 residues long. Germline CDR1 DFQATT, CDR2 SNEGSKA (reference sequence). CDR3 DNA sequence: TGCAGTGCTAGGGGTCCAGTGGGGGTGGCAGATACGCAGTATTTT. Encoded protein: CSARGPVGVADTQYF.

The chain joins TRBV20-1 to TRBJ2-6, with D unresolved. The CDR3 runs 14 residues. V was shortened by 7 bases and J by 0 bases, with 10 bases between the two germline ends. Germline loops: CDR1 DFQATT, CDR2 SNEGSKA (reference sequence). CDR3 residues: CSGRPGSGANVLTF. Written as DNA, the CDR3 is TGCAGTGGCCGCCCAGGCTCTGGGGCCAACGTCCTGACTTTC.

This clonotype was observed at least ten times. J is TRBJ1-4 and V is TRBV6-5; D possibly corresponds to TRBD1 (5 bases). The CDR3 spans 15 residues. Trimming pared 0 bases from V and 5 bases from J, leaving 10 bases between. CDR1 MNHEY and CDR2 SVGAGI come from the germline V gene. CDR3: CASSYSNGANEKLFF. CDR3 DNA sequence: TGTGCCAGCAGTTACTCGAACGGGGCAAATGAAAAACTGTTTTTT.

The gene calls are TRBV29-1 and TRBJ2-3; 9 bases agree with TRBD1. Germline CDR1 reads SQVTM; CDR2 reads ANQGSEA. Trimming at V came to 7 bases and at J to 2 bases, leaving 4 bases not matched to a gene. The CDR3 length is 13 residues. The CDR3 region has the DNA TGCAGCGCGGACAGGGGCGACACAGATACGCAGTATTTT. This translates into CSADRGDTDTQYF.

This clonotype appeared many times. V usage is TRBV7-2 and J usage is TRBJ1-5, with D uncertain. This CDR3 spans 13 amino acids. CDR1 and CDR2 from the germline V gene are SGHTA and FQGNSA. The ends were cut back, 2 bases at V and 7 bases at J, with 9 bases in the middle. CDR3 region: CASSLRIAQPQHF. Written as DNA, the CDR3 is TGTGCCAGCAGCTTAAGGATCGCCCAGCCCCAGCATTTT.

Many counts were recorded for this clonotype. The chain recombines TRBV7-3 with TRBJ2-7; 10 nucleotides agree with TRBD2. The germline gives CDR1 SGHTA, CDR2 FQGTGA. The CDR3 spans 14 residues. The ends lost 5 bases at V and 7 bases at J; junction bases unmatched: 8. In nucleotides, the CDR3 is TGTGCCAGCAGCAAAACGGGACTAGCGAGAGAGCAGTACTTC. The encoded protein is CASSKTGLAREQYF. The complete variable domain, with remaining parts taken from reference TRBV7-3 and TRBJ2-7, reads GAGVSQTPSNKVTEKGKYVELRCDPISGHTALYWYRQSLGQGPEFLIYFQGTGAADDSGLPNDRFFAVRPEGSVSTLKIQRTERGDSAVYLCASSKTGLAREQYFGPGTRLTVT.

The chain has TRBV7-9 and TRBJ1-2; 8 bases are shared with TRBD1. The CDR3 extends over 15 amino acids. Germline CDR1 and CDR2: SEHNR and FQNEAQ (reference sequence). Trimming cost V 2 bases and J 2 bases; bases outside gene matches: 4. For the CDR3, the DNA is TGTGCCAGCAGCTTACAGGGGGACAGGAACTATGGCTACACCTTC. Amino acid sequence: CASSLQGDRNYGYTF.

The J gene is TRBJ1-2, the V gene TRBV7-9, with 9 positions matching TRBD1. The V segment lost 7 bases and the J segment 6 bases; nucleotides outside the gene matches: 15. CDR3 length: 16 amino acids. Germline V gives CDR1 SEHNR, CDR2 FQNEAQ (reference sequence). For the CDR3, the DNA is TGTGCCAGCATGCCCCCGGGACAGGGTTATTCGCATGGCTACACCTTC. It specifies CASMPPGQGYSHGYTF.

The chain is built from TRBV29-1 and TRBJ1-1; D is perhaps TRBD1 (5 bases). CDR1 and CDR2 from the germline V gene are SQVTM and ANQGSEA. V was clipped by 3 bases and J by 3 bases, with 17 bases between them. The CDR3 extends over 15 amino acids. CDR3: CSVEFWQGVYTEAFF. The CDR3 DNA sequence: TGCAGCGTTGAGTTCTGGCAGGGAGTGTACACTGAAGCTTTCTTT.

This clonotype showed up many times. This chain's CDR3 is CASSLEGAYTDTQYF. CDR3 DNA: TGTGCCAGCAGCTTAGAGGGGGCTTACACAGATACGCAGTATTTT. The V gene is TRBV7-8, the J gene TRBJ2-3; TRBD1 aligns across 7 bases. Germline values: CDR1 SGHVS, CDR2 FQNEAQ. The CDR3 extends over 15 amino acids. Unmatched junction bases numbered 3, after V lost 1 base and J lost 2 bases.

The V gene is TRBV7-2, the J gene TRBJ1-2; 7 nucleotides line up with TRBD1. J was trimmed by 5 bases and V by 5 bases; bases with no gene match: 5. The germline CDR1 and CDR2 sequences are SGHTA and FQGNSA. This CDR3 spans 13 amino acids. CDR3 DNA: TGTGCCAGCAGCCCCGGGACAGAATATGGCTACACCTTC. It codes for CASSPGTEYGYTF.

Notes on this clonotype: A much larger clone lies one base from this, so it may be a read error. V gene TRBV6-2 or TRBV6-3 combines with J gene TRBJ1-2; the match to TRBD1 covers 8 bases. Germline V gene data show CDR1 as MNHEY and CDR2 as SVGEGT. The CDR3 sequence is 14 residues long. The CDR3 here is CASSYSAGGGGCTF. The CDR3 DNA is TGTGCCAGCAGTTACTCGGCAGGGGGCGGCGGCTGCACCTTC.

The chain uses TRBV2 and TRBJ1-2, with 9 bases identical to TRBD1. The CDR3 is 12 residues long. The germline V gene has CDR1 SNHLY and CDR2 FYNNEI. V was clipped by 6 bases and J by 12 bases; unmatched bases: 8. The CDR3 coding sequence is TGTGCCAGCAGGGGACAGGGTGACGGCAACACCTTC. Its translation is CASRGQGDGNTF. The entire variable domain, with the rest obtained from reference TRBV2 and TRBJ1-2, is as follows: EPEVTQTPSHQVTQMGQEVILRCVPISNHLYFYWYRQILGQKVEFLVSFYNNEISEKSEIFDDQFSVERPDGSNFTLKIRSTKLEDSAMYFCASRGQGDGNTFGSGTRLTVV.

The J gene is TRBJ2-5, the V gene TRBV29-1, with 11 bases lining up with TRBD1. The CDR3 length is 14 residues. Germline V lookup: CDR1 SQVTM, CDR2 ANQGSEA. V lost 5 bases, J lost 5 bases, and 7 bases stayed unmatched. The CDR3 loop is CSVNGQGARETQYF. CDR3 in DNA: TGCAGCGTTAACGGACAGGGGGCGCGGGAGACCCAGTACTTC. The full variable domain, in which reference TRBV29-1 and TRBJ2-5 provide the parts outside the CDR3, is SAVISQKPSRDICQRGTSLTIQCQVDSQVTMMFWYRQQPGQSLTLIATANQGSEATYESGFVIDKFPISRPNLTFSTLTVSNMSPEDSSIYLCSVNGQGARETQYFGPGTRLLVL.

This clonotype has a count of ten or more. The chain couples TRBV10-3 to TRBJ2-6, with D uncertain. This CDR3 is 14 amino acids long. The germline V and J ends were trimmed by 7 bases and 3 bases, with 10 bases remaining between them. CDR1 and CDR2 (germline): ENHRY, SYGVKD. CDR3 nucleotides: TGTGCCATCAACAGTGGCGGTGGGGCCAACGTCCTGACTTTC. Amino acids: CAINSGGGANVLTF.

In this sample, this clonotype turned up many times. The junction departs from germline at one end; a sequencing error may be responsible. The V gene is TRBV29-1, the J gene TRBJ2-7, with TRBD2 identical over 7 bases. Germline CDR1 is SQVTM and CDR2 is ANQGSEA. The CDR3 covers 13 residues. As DNA, the CDR3 is TGCAGCGTTGAGCGGGAGAGCTCCTACGAGCGGTACTTC. Its translation: CSVERESSYERYF.

This clonotype was picked up many times. The V gene is TRBV9, the J gene TRBJ1-3; D remains ambiguous. This CDR3 is 15 amino acids long. The V gene's germline CDR1 is SGDLS and CDR2 YYNGEE. Trimming removed 0 bases from V and 2 bases from J, with 9 bases in between. CDR3 DNA sequence: TGTGCCAGCAGCGTAGCTGAGGGAACTGGAAACACCATATATTTT. Protein sequence: CASSVAEGTGNTIYF.

The DNA for the CDR3 is TGTGCCATCAGCGACAGGGGGGCAGGGACTGAAGCTTTCTTT. Its translation is CAISDRGAGTEAFF. The chain is built from TRBV10-3 and TRBJ1-1; TRBD1 aligns across 9 bases. The CDR3 is made up of 14 amino acids. J lost 5 bases, V lost 6 bases, and 7 bases had no gene match. CDR1 and CDR2 (germline): ENHRY, SYGVKD.

For this clonotype: One end of the junction varies from germline; a read error may be responsible. The V gene is TRBV7-6, the J gene TRBJ2-7, with no clear D. The CDR3 sequence is 14 residues long. CDR1 and CDR2 from the germline V gene are SGHVS and FNYEAQ. As DNA, the CDR3 is TGCGCCACCAGCAGAGACGCAGCTCGGTACGAGCAGTACTTC. Translated, it gives CATSRDAARYEQYF.

Many counts were recorded for this clonotype. This rearrangement joins TRBV7-4 to TRBJ1-2; 7 bases line up with TRBD1. The CDR3 has 12 amino acids. V trimming: 10 bases; J trimming: 6 bases; junction bases outside the gene matches: 8. The germline CDR1 and CDR2 sequences are SGHVT and SQSDAQ. The CDR3 DNA is TGTGCCATCAGGGGGGGGAGCCATGGCTACACCTTC. Its translation is CAIRGGSHGYTF. Using reference TRBV7-4 and TRBJ1-2 for the parts outside the CDR3, the full variable domain is GAGVSQSPRYKVAKRGRDVALRCDSISGHVTLYWYRQTLGQGSEVLTYSQSDAQRDKSGRPSGRFSAERPERSVSTLKIQRTEQGDSAVYLCAIRGGSHGYTFGSGTRLTVV.